The next 18 T cell receptor beta chains were all read from a single sample in a study of cytomegalovirus exposure and HLA in healthy donors. It was with 60 Vbeta and 13 Jbeta primers that the PCR ran. Here immunoSEQ multiplex PCR was the method, and the copy in TCRdb shows in-frame clones only, minus some. The repertoire holds more than 80,000 clones, with about 70% as singletons. Sequenced material: PBMCs. The receptors were sampled from a female donor in good health and CMV-seropositive.

In DNA, the CDR3 is TGTGCTAGTGGGGACGGGACTAGCTGGGGGGAGCAGTTCTTC. Encoded protein: CASGDGTSWGEQFF. The rearrangement uses TRBV12-5 and TRBJ2-1; 9 bases are a match to TRBD2. This CDR3 spans 14 amino acids. CDR1 and CDR2 (germline): LGHNT, FRNRAP. V gave up 6 bases and J gave up 10 bases; unmatched junction bases: 10.

The chain combines TRBV7-9 with TRBJ1-2; D is ambiguous. Trimming stripped 1 base from V and 2 bases from J, with 8 bases between. CDR1 and CDR2 from the germline V gene are SEHNR and FQNEAQ (reference sequence). CDR3 length: 14 residues. CDR3 coding DNA: TGTGCCAGCAGCTTAGGTACAGTGAACTATGGCTACACCTTC. Protein product: CASSLGTVNYGYTF.

This sequence joins TRBV9 and TRBJ1-3; D might be TRBD1 (6 bases). Trimming removed 0 bases at V and 2 bases at J, with 9 bases between. Looked up from germline, CDR1 is SGDLS and CDR2 is YYNGEE. The CDR3 runs 15 residues. The CDR3 bases are TGTGCCAGCAGCGTAGAGGCAGGGGCTGGAAACACCATATATTTT. This encodes CASSVEAGAGNTIYF. Combining the CDR3 with reference TRBV9 and TRBJ1-3 gives the whole variable domain DSGVTQTPKHLITATGQRVTLRCSPRSGDLSVYWYQQSLDQGLQFLIQYYNGEERAKGNILERFSAQQFPDLHSELNLSSLELGDSALYFCASSVEAGAGNTIYFGEGSWLTVV.

This rearrangement joins TRBV7-2 to TRBJ2-7, with 7 bases lining up with TRBD2. The germline CDR1 and CDR2 sequences are SGHTA and FQGNSA. V shed 1 base and J 0 bases; nucleotides not matched to a gene: 3. This CDR3 contains 15 residues. CDR3 region: CASSLVREISYEQYF. The CDR3 DNA follows: TGTGCCAGCAGCTTAGTGCGGGAGATCTCCTACGAGCAGTACTTC.

The V and J genes are TRBV28 and TRBJ2-5; D remains unclear. This CDR3 is built from 14 residues. V lost 4 bases and J 5 bases, leaving 14 bases between the germline ends. Germline assignment: CDR1 MDHEN and CDR2 SYDVKM. DNA for the CDR3: TGTGCCAGCAGTTCCTCCGGGTCGGAGGAGACCCAGTACTTC. Translation: CASSSSGSEETQYF.

The genes are TRBV2 and TRBJ1-2, with 7 bases that match TRBD1. Trimming removed 0 bases from V and 0 bases from J; junction bases left unmatched: 4. Per germline, CDR1 SNHLY and CDR2 FYNNEI. The length of the CDR3 is 16 residues. This CDR3 reads CASSEAGQRANYGYTF. Written as DNA, the CDR3 is TGTGCCAGCAGTGAAGCGGGACAGAGAGCTAACTATGGCTACACCTTC.

This chain connects TRBV28 to TRBJ1-5, with 7 bases lining up with TRBD1. The CDR3 extends over 15 amino acids. Germline loops: CDR1 MDHEN, CDR2 SYDVKM. The junction had 7 bases not matched to a gene; V was cut back by 8 bases and J by 0 bases. Written as DNA, the CDR3 is TGTGCCAGCTGCCTCGACAGGGCTAGCAATCAGCCCCAGCATTTT. The encoded protein is CASCLDRASNQPQHF.

This rearrangement joins TRBV7-2 to TRBJ2-5; D gene ambiguous. Germline values: CDR1 SGHTA, CDR2 FQGNSA. The CDR3 loop spans 12 amino acids. V was clipped by 5 bases and J by 4 bases, with 8 bases between them. CDR3 region: CASSPVAETQYF. In nucleotides, the CDR3 is TGTGCCAGCAGCCCGGTAGCAGAGACCCAGTACTTC.

This chain uses TRBV6-5 with TRBJ2-5, with D possibly being TRBD2 (7 bases). The DNA end is more similar to TRBJ2-7, so the J call may be wrong. CDR1 is MNHEY and CDR2 is SVGAGI in the germline V gene. The length of the CDR3 is 12 residues. The CDR3 sequence is CASSYRGGEQYF. CDR3 bases: TGTGCCAGCAGTTACAGGGGGGGCGAGCAGTACTTC.

The chain uses TRBV11-2 and TRBJ2-2; 9 bases fit TRBD1. Germline CDR1 SGHAT, CDR2 FQNNGV. Trimming took 5 bases from V and 6 from J; bases not matched to a gene: 7. The CDR3 spans 15 residues. As DNA, the CDR3 is TGTGCCAGCAGCCCCGGACAGGGGAGGGCCGGGGAGCTGTTTTTT. This encodes CASSPGQGRAGELFF.

This clone turned up a few times. The chain is built from TRBV6-1 and TRBJ2-7; 7 nucleotides match TRBD1. Germline values: CDR1 MNHNS, CDR2 SASEGT. The CDR3 sequence is 14 residues long. V was pared by 7 bases and J by 0 bases, with 6 bases of the junction left unmatched. The CDR3 nucleotides read TGTGCCAGCACCTCTAACAGGGGCTCCTACGAGCAGTACTTC. It encodes CASTSNRGSYEQYF.

V is TRBV11-2 and J is TRBJ2-2, with 9 bases lining up with TRBD2. The CDR3 consists of 16 residues. The V segment lost 5 bases and the J segment 2 bases; nucleotides outside the gene matches: 6. In germline, CDR1 is SGHAT, CDR2 FQNNGV. The CDR3 region is CASSSSGGANTGELFF. CDR3 nucleotides: TGTGCCAGCAGCAGTAGCGGGGGAGCAAACACCGGGGAGCTGTTTTTT.

The chain recombines TRBV4-2 with TRBJ1-3; no definite D call. From germline, CDR1 is LGHNA and CDR2 YNFKEQ. V shed 1 base and J shed 3 bases, with 7 bases lying between them. The CDR3 is 14 residues long. The CDR3 coding sequence is TGTGCCAGCAGCCAAGGAGGGATTGGAAACACCATATATTTT. Protein: CASSQGGIGNTIYF.

This rearrangement joins TRBV23-1 to TRBJ2-1; 8 nucleotides align to TRBD2. TRBV23-1 counts as an open reading frame of uncertain function. CDR3 length equals 16 residues. The V and J ends lost 3 bases and 0 bases, in that order; junction bases with no gene match: 4. The CDR3 is CASSHFLAGSYNEQFF. CDR3 DNA sequence: TGCGCCAGCAGTCATTTTCTAGCGGGCTCCTACAATGAGCAGTTCTTC.

V usage is TRBV7-2 and J usage is TRBJ1-4; 10 bases line up with TRBD1. V gave up 5 bases and J gave up 3 bases; unmatched junction bases: 3. The CDR3 has 15 residues. In germline, CDR1 is SGHTA, CDR2 FQGNSA. This chain's CDR3 is CASSRDRGSNEKLFF. The DNA of the CDR3 is TGTGCCAGCAGCCGGGACAGGGGATCTAATGAAAAACTGTTTTTT.

This chain uses TRBV6-5 with TRBJ2-5; tentative D call: TRBD2 (5 bases). The CDR3 sequence is 13 residues long. V was cut by 8 bases and J by 4 bases, with 14 bases left in between. Germline-derived CDR1 and CDR2 are MNHEY and SVGAGI. Here the CDR3 DNA reads TGTGCCAGCCGGAGAGGGAGCCGAGAGACCCAGTACTTC. It specifies CASRRGSRETQYF.

The rearrangement uses TRBV6-5 and TRBJ1-4; D gene unclear. CDR3 length: 11 amino acids. Trimming pared 7 bases from V and 6 bases from J, leaving 6 bases between. From germline, CDR1 is MNHEY and CDR2 SVGAGI. CDR3: CASKRDEKLFF. CDR3 in DNA: TGTGCCAGCAAGAGGGATGAAAAACTGTTTTTT.

This clone has just one count. The chain couples TRBV30 to TRBJ1-1; TRBD1 might be the D (6 bases). This CDR3 region has 12 residues. Germline V gives CDR1 GTSNPN, CDR2 SVGIG (reference sequence). V shed 3 bases and J shed 1 base, with 6 bases lying between them. CDR3 amino acids: CAWRDRNTEAFF. Here the CDR3 DNA reads TGTGCCTGGAGGGACAGGAACACTGAAGCTTTCTTT.